The entry below gives a single T cell receptor (beta chain) sequence along with its context. The antigen it recognizes is unknown. Within one base of it there is no much larger clone, and no base qualities were kept. This sample stems from a study of human T cells and chemical hapten exposure (dated by TCRdb to about 2021). In terms of the full investigation: For sensitization, 2% DPC in acetone was applied to a roughly 2 cm by roughly 2 cm area of upper inner arm skin. Libraries were pooled for sequencing, and per-sample TCR yields varied mainly because of small differences in library volumes within the pool. The study tracked peripheral blood TCR repertoire changes in vivo during primary and secondary sensitization to the hapten diphenylcyclopropenone (DPC) in alopecia patients. Patch testing was done on the upper back using Finn chambers containing 0.01% DPC, and results were scored after 6 days according to International Contact Dermatitis Research Group standards. The patient cohort, mostly female, included alopecia areata with under or over 50% scalp involvement, alopecia totalis and alopecia universalis. Patient blood was sampled pre-sensitization (week 0) and at 2, 6 and about 24 weeks after DPC sensitization. Blood for TCR sequencing was provided by twenty-nine alopecia patients at one to four time points (pre-sensitization, 2, 6 and 24 weeks). Weekly therapeutic DPC doses were additionally applied to the scalp of patients throughout the roughly 23-week study period. Overall results and qualifications from the work: The number of PT1 expanded TCRs positively correlated with patch test score, significant at thresholds 8, 16 and 32 but not 4. No change with DPC sensitization was found in the number of TCRs above 1 in 1000 frequency, and no evidence of global repertoire structure alterations was found. Expanded TCRs formed significantly more large CDR3 similarity clusters than pre-sensitization or healthy control sets, consistent with antigen-driven responses. Alopecia, a presumed autoimmune disease, was present in all patients, so the immune response of the patients might differ from that of healthy individuals. After repeated subsampling, the strength of the expansion versus patch-test correlation and the threshold at which it became significant changed.

To prepare the library, RACE was applied. Reads for this sample came from a NextSeq 500. During library preparation, unique molecular identifiers were attached to individual cDNA molecules so that TCRs could be counted in a quantitative, reproducible way. From each blood RNA sample, both TCR alpha and TCR beta chains were sequenced. Per the source publication's procedure: The median number of TCRs per sample was approximately 98,000, ranging from about 20,000 to 700,000. The Decombinator software suite was used to annotate the V, J and CDR3 of the TCR reads. To make PS versus PT1 abundance plots, every sample was subsampled to the same number of TCRs (28,000). TCRs were defined as expanded if absent before sensitization and observed at least eight times at the 2-week time point. TCRdb reanalyzed the raw reads on its own, using fastp at Q25 for trimming and MiXCR for clone calling, and kept in-frame beta chains. Entries are consolidated by CDR3 protein sequence, retaining the most common genes and DNA. TCRdb's processing, not the authors', yielded these V and J calls. The sample has some 250,000 distinct CDR3 sequences on record, roughly 7.4% of them singletons. 1.2% of the sample belongs to the ten largest clones.

Deletion took 6 bases off V and 0 bases off J, with a span of 8 bases between the germline ends. The germline V gene gives CDR1 as SQVTM and CDR2 as ANQGSEA. The CDR3 holds 13 amino acids from the cysteine to the phenylalanine. The sequence is cut down to CDR3 DNA, 39 bases in frame from base 1. The label giving this sample's time point can be read as: pre-sensitization, week 0. Per the publication, the treatment or condition label means: therapeutic diphenylcyclopropenone sensitization with weekly scalp DPC. At every patch-test visit, the blood draw took place before the patch test was put on. Eligible patients were aged 18 to 70, diagnosed with alopecia, deemed suitable for DPC therapy, and excluded if pregnant. Total RNA was extracted from unfractionated whole blood collected in Tempus Blood RNA tubes.

This TCR was recovered from a man aged 18 to 30 with alopecia areata. Some clones in this sample may be carry-over from other donors' samples. Sequenced here: whole blood, sampled in connection with sensitization to the hapten diphenylcyclopropenone (DPC). The chain joins TRBV29-1 to TRBJ2-2; the D gene is perhaps TRBD1, from 5 matching bases. The base sequence is TGCAGCGTGAGACAGACGAACACCGGGGAGCTGTTTTTT. This codes for CSVRQTNTGELFF.